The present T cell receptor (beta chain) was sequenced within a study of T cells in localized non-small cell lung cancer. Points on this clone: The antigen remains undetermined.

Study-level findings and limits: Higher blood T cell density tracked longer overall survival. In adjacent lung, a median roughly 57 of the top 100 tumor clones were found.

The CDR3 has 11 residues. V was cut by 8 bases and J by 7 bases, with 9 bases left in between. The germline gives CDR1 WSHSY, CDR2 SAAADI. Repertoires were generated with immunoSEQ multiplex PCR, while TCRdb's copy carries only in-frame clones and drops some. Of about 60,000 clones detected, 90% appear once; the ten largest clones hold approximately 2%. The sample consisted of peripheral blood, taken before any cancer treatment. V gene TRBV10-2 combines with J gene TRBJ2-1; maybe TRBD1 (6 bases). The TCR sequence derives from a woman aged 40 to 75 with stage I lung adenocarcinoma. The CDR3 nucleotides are TGCGCCAGCCTACAGGGTAATGAGCAGTTCTTC. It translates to CASLQGNEQFF.